This T cell receptor (beta chain) was documented in a study of Ad26.COV2.S vaccination and SARS-CoV-2 variants. The CDR3 totals 15 residues. The germline V gene encodes CDR1 MNHEY and CDR2 SMNVEV (reference sequence). Trimming removed 6 bases from V and 10 bases from J, with 21 bases in between. Noted treatment: some 20 received Ad26.COV2.S at low or high dose, single or two shots; about 5 received placebo; per-sample allocation not given. The samples date from day 63 after the first vaccine or placebo injection. Profiled with immunoSEQ multiplex PCR; TCRdb holds only in-frame clones, not every one. The sample lists hundreds of thousands of clones; about nine tenths were seen once.

The TCR sequence derives from a person aged 18 to 59 who received the Ad26.COV2.S COVID-19 vaccine or a placebo. The sequencing used peripheral blood, collected in a trial of Ad26.COV2.S vaccine versus placebo. The chain joins TRBV27 to TRBJ1-4, with D possibly TRBD1 on 5 matching bases. The CDR3: CASRMTGQPGGKLFF. The DNA for the CDR3 is TGTGCCAGCAGAATGACGGGCCAACCGGGGGGAAAACTGTTTTTT.